The source of this TCR beta chain is a study of blood T cell repertoires in COVID-19. As for the study in general: Both acute and convalescent COVID-19 samples were obtained from the United States, Italy and Spain.

CDR3 length equals 15 residues. V dropped 6 bases and J dropped 1; count of bases not matched to a gene: 6. Germline V lookup: CDR1 LNHDA, CDR2 SQIVND (reference sequence). Method: immunoSEQ multiplex PCR; TCRdb's copy keeps in-frame clones and lacks some. The repertoire holds 300,000 to 350,000 clones, 90% seen once, with 4% to 5.5% in the top ten. This sequence originates from a woman in her late teens or twenties with acute COVID-19. The chain is built from TRBV19 and TRBJ2-4, with 7 nucleotides matching TRBD1. The specimen was PBMCs or T cells enriched from blood (not recorded which). The CDR3 reads CASSQTGPAKNIQYF. The CDR3 coding sequence is TGTGCCAGTAGCCAGACAGGGCCGGCCAAAAACATTCAGTACTTC.